This T cell receptor (beta chain) appears in the sequencing data of a study of beta chain features in type 1 diabetes. The whole isolated RNA underwent reverse transcription, so sequencing captured expressed TCRB transcripts. It was found that naive, central memory and regulatory T cell samples averaged roughly 3.6 million reads. The table came from immunoSEQ multiplex PCR; TCRdb's copy has only in-frame clones and leaves some out. The sample lists 150,000 to 170,000 clones, 9% to 12% occurring once. Study observations and caveats: When Type 1 diabetes patients were examined, their TCRB CDR3s proved moderately but significantly shorter in all four CD4+ subsets.

CDR3 size: 12 residues. Per germline, CDR1 MGHDK and CDR2 SYGVNS. Notes on this clone: What it recognizes is unknown. At one end, the junction sequence differs from germline, possibly due to a read error.

The sequenced sample was central memory CD4+ T cells from blood. This clonotype was sampled from a man aged 30 to 45 with type 1 diabetes. The chain has TRBV25-1 and TRBJ1-1; 7 nucleotides match TRBD1. The chain's CDR3 is CASSGNRGPLVF. The CDR3 nucleotides are TGTGCCAGCAGTGGAAACAGGGGCCCTCTCGTTTTT.